This T cell receptor beta chain was obtained from a study of blood T cell repertoires in COVID-19. On the study more broadly: There were acute and convalescent COVID-19 samples, and they came from the United States, Italy and Spain. From T cells, B-cell-depleted T cells, or PBMCs came the material, which was cDNA or gDNA.

The germline V gene has CDR1 LGHDT and CDR2 YNNKEL (reference sequence). The CDR3 has 13 residues. V trimming: 8 bases; J trimming: 4 bases; junction bases outside the gene matches: 6. Ages ranged from about 18 to 89 years, with residence in more than 20 US areas. Self-reported history from a screening survey and questionnaire set each donor's cohort. Data came from immunoSEQ multiplex PCR; TCRdb stores just in-frame clones and leaves some out. The data show more than 250,000 clones, more than 85% seen once. The TCR comes from a woman between 25 and 40 years old who had recovered from COVID-19. The sequencing input was PBMCs or T cells enriched from blood (not recorded which). The chain is built from TRBV3-1 (or the pseudogene TRBV3-2) and TRBJ1-2; TRBD1 agrees at 8 bases. The CDR3 DNA follows: TGTGCCAGCTGGGCAGGGGGCGTCTATGGCTACACCTTC. Translated: CASWAGGVYGYTF.